One and the same sample provided the 13 T cell receptor beta chains below, sequenced in a study of shared T cell receptors in the human thymus. Produced via immunoSEQ multiplex PCR; TCRdb's table is partial and in-frame only. This table holds hundreds of thousands of clones, over 75% found once. These data are also associated with another study on human thymus T cells.

The sample was thymocytes. These TCRs come from a boy under three years old with a congenital heart defect.

The chain is built from TRBV7-8 and TRBJ2-3; 7 bases align to TRBD2. CDR1 is SGHVS, CDR2 FQNEAQ, per germline. This CDR3 comprises 18 residues. With V trimmed by 4 bases and J by 4 bases, 17 bases remained unmatched. The CDR3 nucleotides read TGTGCCAGCAGCTGGTACGGCGGGAGTCCTTACCTCCCAGATACGCAGTATTTT. It specifies CASSWYGGSPYLPDTQYF.

This clone appeared a single time. The CDR3, as DNA: TGTGCCAGCAGCCACGGACAGGGGGAAGAGACCCAGTACTTC. Protein sequence: CASSHGQGEETQYF. The chain has TRBV21-1 and TRBJ2-5; the DNA was not compared with TRBD1, the D call given in the table. TRBV21-1 is a pseudogene segment. CDR3 length: 14 amino acids.

The gene calls are TRBV9 and TRBJ1-4; 9 bases agree with TRBD1. Trimming took 4 bases from V and 6 from J; bases not matched to a gene: 19. CDR3 size: 19 residues. Germline V gene data show CDR1 as SGDLS and CDR2 as YYNGEE. The CDR3 loop reads CASSPVTDRGKGMDEKLFF. The CDR3, as DNA: TGTGCCAGCAGCCCAGTCACCGACAGGGGGAAGGGAATGGATGAAAAACTGTTTTTT.

The chain couples TRBV5-1 to TRBJ1-1; TRBD1 aligns across 8 bases. Germline values: CDR1 SGHRS, CDR2 YFSETQ. Trimming took 4 bases from V and 1 from J; bases not matched to a gene: 6. CDR3 length: 15 amino acids. CDR3: CASSRYRGTNTEAFF. CDR3 sequence (DNA): TGCGCCAGCAGCAGGTACAGGGGGACGAACACTGAAGCTTTCTTT. Supplemented by reference TRBV5-1 and TRBJ1-1, the full variable domain reads KAGVTQTPRYLIKTRGQQVTLSCSPISGHRSVSWYQQTPGQGLQFLFEYFSETQRNKGNFPGRFSGRQFSNSRSEMNVSTLELGDSALYLCASSRYRGTNTEAFFGQGTRLTVV.

This sequence joins TRBV6-1 and TRBJ2-7; 8 bases align to TRBD1. V trimming: 8 bases; J trimming: 3 bases; junction bases outside the gene matches: 9. The germline gives CDR1 MNHNS, CDR2 SASEGT. CDR3 length equals 14 residues. The CDR3 reads CASPGTGTFYEQYF. CDR3 coding DNA: TGTGCCAGCCCCGGGACAGGCACCTTCTACGAGCAGTACTTC.

This chain links TRBV15 with TRBJ1-2, with TRBD1 identical over 11 bases. The germline gives CDR1 LNHNV, CDR2 YYDKDF (reference sequence). The J segment lost 3 bases and the V segment lost 5 bases, leaving 5 bases of the junction unmatched. The CDR3 runs to 15 residues. In DNA form, the CDR3 reads TGTGCCACCAGCCGTCGGGACAGGGGGGACTATGGCTACACCTTC. Its protein product is CATSRRDRGDYGYTF. The whole variable domain, remainder taken from reference TRBV15 and TRBJ1-2, is DAMVIQNPRYQVTQFGKPVTLSCSQTLNHNVMYWYQQKSSQAPKLLFHYYDKDFNNEADTPDNFQSRRPNTSFCFLDIRSPGLGDTAMYLCATSRRDRGDYGYTFGSGTRLTVV.

The V gene is TRBV27, the J gene TRBJ2-2; D remains unclear. The V end was cut by 2 bases, the J end by 6 bases, with 10 bases between. This CDR3 has 14 amino acids. Germline CDR1 is MNHEY and CDR2 is SMNVEV (reference sequence). CDR3 bases: TGTGCCAGCAGTTTAGGTCGGTTCTCCGGGGAGCTGTTTTTT. This sequence encodes CASSLGRFSGELFF.

The chain carries TRBV9 and TRBJ2-7, with D maybe TRBD2 (5 bases). V shed 0 bases and J shed 0 bases, with 10 bases lying between them. Germline CDR1 SGDLS, CDR2 YYNGEE. The CDR3 is made up of 15 amino acids. The CDR3 DNA reads TGTGCCAGCAGCGTAGATGACTATCACTCCTACGAGCAGTACTTC. Its protein is CASSVDDYHSYEQYF.

The rearrangement uses TRBV5-1 and TRBJ2-7; TRBD1 matches 10 bases. The V gene end was trimmed by 0 bases and the J gene end by 7 bases; junction bases not matched to a gene: 1. The CDR3 consists of 13 residues. CDR1 is SGHRS, CDR2 YFSETQ, per germline. The CDR3 sequence: CASSLGTGGEQYF. Written as DNA, the CDR3 is TGCGCCAGCAGCTTGGGGACAGGGGGAGAGCAGTACTTC. Filled out from reference TRBV5-1 and TRBJ2-7, the complete variable domain reads KAGVTQTPRYLIKTRGQQVTLSCSPISGHRSVSWYQQTPGQGLQFLFEYFSETQRNKGNFPGRFSGRQFSNSRSEMNVSTLELGDSALYLCASSLGTGGEQYFGPGTRLTVT.

The chain is built from TRBV9 and TRBJ2-1, with 8 positions matching TRBD2. J was trimmed by 4 bases and V by 0 bases; bases with no gene match: 9. CDR1 SGDLS and CDR2 YYNGEE come from the germline V gene. The CDR3 is made up of 17 amino acids. CDR3 amino acids: CASSVGEGLVGYNEQFF. The CDR3 DNA sequence: TGTGCCAGCAGCGTAGGCGAGGGACTAGTGGGTTACAATGAGCAGTTCTTC.

This rearrangement joins TRBV4-3 to TRBJ2-1; D might be TRBD1 (5 bases). V gave up 5 bases and J gave up 2 bases, with 16 bases separating them. The CDR3 sequence is 16 residues long. The germline V gene encodes CDR1 LGHNA and CDR2 YSLEER. CDR3 sequence reads: CASSSLGRGTYNEQFF. For the CDR3, the DNA is TGCGCCAGCAGCTCCCTAGGAAGGGGAACCTACAATGAGCAGTTCTTC.

The chain couples TRBV4-1 to TRBJ1-1; D is ambiguous. CDR1 is MGHRA and CDR2 is YSYEKL in the germline V gene. V lost 0 bases and J 1 base, leaving 6 bases between the germline ends. The CDR3 loop spans 14 amino acids. CDR3 DNA sequence: TGCGCCAGCAGCCAAGAAGCAGGGAACACTGAAGCTTTCTTT. This codes for CASSQEAGNTEAFF.

The chain employs TRBV4-1 and TRBJ1-2, with D possibly TRBD1 on 6 matching bases. The CDR3 is 15 residues long. Trimming took 0 bases from V and 7 from J, leaving 15 bases between them. Germline V gene lookup returns CDR1 MGHRA and CDR2 YSYEKL. The CDR3: CASSQESRGPVGYTF. The CDR3 DNA reads TGCGCCAGCAGCCAAGAAAGCAGGGGTCCGGTTGGCTACACCTTC.